This T cell receptor (beta chain) came from a study of beta chain features in type 1 diabetes. Study overall: Examination of sorted cells across all samples involved roughly 100 million cells.

Broader study findings: In all four CD4+ subsets, TCRB CDR3 length was significantly, moderately reduced in type 1 diabetes.

The sequenced template was cDNA made from the entire isolated RNA. Data came from immunoSEQ multiplex PCR; TCRdb stores just in-frame clones and leaves some out. The data hold 550,000 to 850,000 clones, with 13% observed a single time. The purity of all sorted populations exceeded 98%. This clone occurred a few times. Its antigen is undetermined. Sequencing was performed on naive CD4+ T cells from blood. This receptor was obtained from a young man with type 1 diabetes.

CDR3 protein: CSVEAPGQISGANVLTF. The CDR3 DNA follows: TGCAGCGTTGAAGCACCGGGACAGATCTCTGGGGCCAACGTCCTGACTTTC. V usage is TRBV29-1 and J usage is TRBJ2-6; the match to TRBD1 covers 7 bases. V dropped 1 base and J dropped 0; count of bases not matched to a gene: 6. From germline, CDR1 is SQVTM and CDR2 ANQGSEA. The CDR3 contains 17 residues.